Following are 25 T cell receptor beta chains from one sample sequenced in a study of Ad26.COV2.S vaccination and SARS-CoV-2 variants. The assay was immunoSEQ multiplex PCR, and TCRdb's table has in-frame clones only and misses some. The top ten hold roughly 1.5% of the sample, which has fewer than 800,000 clones, more than 80% seen once. Described treatment: some 20 received Ad26.COV2.S at low or high dose, single or two shots; about 5 received placebo; per-sample allocation not given. Sampling occurred on day 63 after the first vaccine or placebo injection. This material consisted of peripheral blood, taken in a trial of Ad26.COV2.S vaccine versus placebo. All receptors derive from a person aged 18 to 59 who received the Ad26.COV2.S COVID-19 vaccine or a placebo.

The chain is built from TRBV18 and TRBJ2-5, with D hard to call. The CDR3 loop spans 14 amino acids. CDR1 and CDR2 (germline): KGHSH, LQKENI. Trimming removed 2 bases from V and 5 bases from J, with 12 bases in between. The CDR3 protein is CASSPSSGEETQYF. CDR3 nucleotides: TGTGCCAGCTCACCATCCTCGGGTGAGGAGACCCAGTACTTC.

The chain is built from TRBV6-5 and TRBJ1-5; a weak D match, TRBD1 (5 bases). Trimming cost V 11 bases and J 2 bases, with 19 bases left between them. The CDR3 extends over 15 amino acids. The germline V gene encodes CDR1 MNHEY and CDR2 SVGAGI. CDR3 loop: CAVLGWGRRNQPQHF. The CDR3 DNA reads TGTGCCGTCCTGGGGTGGGGCCGACGCAATCAGCCCCAGCATTTT.

V gene TRBV7-3 combines with J gene TRBJ1-6; D gene ambiguous. V dropped 5 bases and J dropped 6 bases, with 8 bases sitting between them. The CDR3 is 13 amino acids. From germline, CDR1 is SGHTA and CDR2 FQGTGA. CDR3 coding DNA: TGTGCCAGCAGCCCCGATGTTAATTCACCCCTCCACTTT. As protein: CASSPDVNSPLHF.

The chain recombines TRBV10-3 with TRBJ1-2, with D possibly TRBD1 on 5 matching bases. The V gene lost 6 bases and the J gene lost 7 bases, with 15 bases spanning the gap. This CDR3 has 13 amino acids. Germline V gene lookup returns CDR1 ENHRY and CDR2 SYGVKD. CDR3: CAIRPRDLSGYTF. The CDR3 DNA reads as TGTGCCATCAGACCCAGGGATCTGAGTGGCTACACCTTC.

The chain couples TRBV18 to TRBJ2-7, with TRBD1 matching over 8 bases. The CDR3 spans 15 residues. Trimming removed 1 base from V and 0 bases from J; junction bases left unmatched: 2. The germline gives CDR1 KGHSH, CDR2 LQKENI. The CDR3 sequence: CASSPLGTGSYEQYF. Here the CDR3 DNA reads TGTGCCAGCTCACCACTTGGGACAGGCTCCTACGAGCAGTACTTC.

CDR3 bases: TGTGCCAGTCAGACAGGGCTATACGCGGGCACTGAAGCTTTCTTT. It encodes CASQTGLYAGTEAFF. V usage is TRBV19 and J usage is TRBJ1-1; 7 bases map to TRBD1. Germline V gives CDR1 LNHDA, CDR2 SQIVND (reference sequence). V lost 8 bases and J lost 4; bases outside the gene matches: 13. This CDR3 contains 15 residues.

V usage is TRBV24-1 and J usage is TRBJ2-1; D may correspond to TRBD1 or TRBD2 (5 bases each). Germline-derived CDR1 and CDR2 are KGHDR and SFDVKD. V lost 4 bases to trimming and J lost 3 bases, with 12 bases between them. CDR3 length: 15 residues. The CDR3 DNA reads as TGTGCCACCAGTGACCGGGACGGCCGCTACAATGAGCAGTTCTTC. Protein sequence: CATSDRDGRYNEQFF.

The rearrangement links TRBV9 to TRBJ1-2; D uncertain. CDR1 SGDLS and CDR2 YYNGEE come from the germline V gene. This CDR3 contains 12 residues. V was cut by 3 bases and J by 4 bases, with 7 bases left in between. CDR3 coding DNA: TGTGCCAGCAGCGCGGGTGGCTATGGCTACACCTTC. Protein product: CASSAGGYGYTF. Full variable domain (remainder filled in from reference TRBV9 and TRBJ1-2): DSGVTQTPKHLITATGQRVTLRCSPRSGDLSVYWYQQSLDQGLQFLIQYYNGEERAKGNILERFSAQQFPDLHSELNLSSLELGDSALYFCASSAGGYGYTFGSGTRLTVV.

This sequence joins TRBV5-4 and TRBJ2-5, with D perhaps matching TRBD2 (5 bases). The length of the CDR3 is 15 residues. Per the germline V gene, CDR1 is SGHNT and CDR2 is YYREEE (reference sequence). V gave up 3 bases and J gave up 5 bases, with 17 bases separating them. As DNA, the CDR3 is TGTGCCAGCAGCTATACCTCTCGGACGGGGGAGACCCAGTACTTC. It is translated as CASSYTSRTGETQYF. The whole variable domain, filled in from reference TRBV5-4 and TRBJ2-5, reads ETGVTQSPTHLIKTRGQQVTLRCSSQSGHNTVSWYQQALGQGPQFIFQYYREEENGRGNFPPRFSGLQFPNYSSELNVNALELDDSALYLCASSYTSRTGETQYFGPGTRLLVL.

This clone was found a few times. This chain connects TRBV5-1 to TRBJ1-2; 9 bases match TRBD1. The CDR3 contains 14 residues. V lost 0 bases, J lost 12 bases, and 9 bases stayed unmatched. The germline gives CDR1 SGHRS, CDR2 YFSETQ. Here the CDR3 reads CASSLEVTGGADTF. The CDR3 region has the DNA TGCGCCAGCAGCTTGGAAGTAACAGGGGGCGCGGACACCTTC. The whole variable domain, remainder taken from reference TRBV5-1 and TRBJ1-2, is KAGVTQTPRYLIKTRGQQVTLSCSPISGHRSVSWYQQTPGQGLQFLFEYFSETQRNKGNFPGRFSGRQFSNSRSEMNVSTLELGDSALYLCASSLEVTGGADTFGSGTRLTVV.

The chain employs TRBV6-2 or TRBV6-3 and TRBJ1-2, with D unclear. The ends were cut back, 4 bases at V and 8 bases at J, with 8 bases in the middle. From germline, CDR1 is MNHEY and CDR2 SVGEGT. The CDR3 is 11 residues long. The CDR3 here is CASSLGEGYTF. For the CDR3, the DNA is TGTGCCAGCAGTTTAGGCGAAGGCTACACCTTC.

Only one count was recorded for this clone. The rearrangement uses TRBV4-3 and TRBJ2-2, with D unclear. CDR1 LGHNA and CDR2 YSLEER come from the germline V gene. This CDR3 has 15 amino acids. The V and J ends lost 0 bases and 4 bases respectively, with 9 bases between them. The CDR3 reads CASSQDDLGTGELFF. The CDR3 nucleotides read TGCGCCAGCAGCCAAGACGACCTAGGCACCGGGGAGCTGTTTTTT.

The J gene is TRBJ2-6, the V gene TRBV7-3; 7 positions agree with TRBD1. Germline assignment: CDR1 SGHTA and CDR2 FQGTGA. J was trimmed by 4 bases and V by 5 bases; bases with no gene match: 5. The CDR3 extends over 15 amino acids. This CDR3 is CASSAQGNGANVLTF. As DNA, the CDR3 is TGTGCCAGCAGCGCACAGGGGAACGGGGCCAACGTCCTGACTTTC. The variable domain in full, completed from reference TRBV7-3 and TRBJ2-6, reads GAGVSQTPSNKVTEKGKYVELRCDPISGHTALYWYRQSLGQGPEFLIYFQGTGAADDSGLPNDRFFAVRPEGSVSTLKIQRTERGDSAVYLCASSAQGNGANVLTFGAGSRLTVL.

For the CDR3, the DNA is TGTGCCAGCACCTTGACTGGGTCCAGGTACGAGCAGTACTTC. Amino acids: CASTLTGSRYEQYF. This sequence joins TRBV2 and TRBJ2-7; D uncertain. The CDR3 totals 14 residues. Germline V gives CDR1 SNHLY, CDR2 FYNNEI. V was cut by 7 bases and J by 4 bases, with 17 bases left in between.

The chain couples TRBV5-1 to TRBJ2-7; weak D call: TRBD1 (6 bases). The CDR3 is 15 amino acids. Trimming stripped 1 base from V and 4 bases from J, with 15 bases between. CDR1 is SGHRS and CDR2 is YFSETQ in the germline V gene. CDR3 DNA: TGCGCCAGCAGCTTGAGTACAGGGCAGCTATACGAGCAGTACTTC. It yields the protein CASSLSTGQLYEQYF.

The CDR3 coding sequence is TGCGCCAGCAGCCAAGCGGGAGGTATGGCAGATACGCAGTATTTT. Its protein product is CASSQAGGMADTQYF. The chain links TRBV10-2 to TRBJ2-3, with 9 bases identical to TRBD2. The V gene end was trimmed by 6 bases and the J gene end by 4 bases; junction bases not matched to a gene: 8. The CDR3 totals 15 residues. The germline V gene has CDR1 WSHSY and CDR2 SAAADI.

The chain couples TRBV19 to TRBJ2-1; 7 nucleotides line up with TRBD1. V shed 7 bases, J shed 2 bases, and the junction held 2 bases outside the gene matches. Germline CDR1 reads LNHDA; CDR2 reads SQIVND (reference sequence). The CDR3 is 13 residues long. The CDR3 spells CASTDRAYNEQFF. The CDR3 DNA sequence: TGTGCCAGTACTGACAGGGCCTACAATGAGCAGTTCTTC.

The rearrangement uses TRBV10-1 and TRBJ2-7, with 13 bases that match TRBD2. This CDR3 spans 15 amino acids. J gave up 4 bases and V 6 bases, and 6 bases lay outside the gene matches. In germline, CDR1 is WNHNN, CDR2 SYGVQD (reference sequence). Written as DNA, the CDR3 is TGCGCCAGCAGCGCCGGACTAGCGGGAGAATACGAGCAGTACTTC. It translates to CASSAGLAGEYEQYF.

Worth noting for this clone: This same CDR3 is encoded by further DNA sequences in the sample. This chain links TRBV19 with TRBJ1-2, with D possibly TRBD1 on 5 matching bases. Germline values: CDR1 LNHDA, CDR2 SQIVND (reference sequence). This CDR3 comprises 13 residues. V was cut by 5 bases and J by 1 base, with 8 bases left in between. The CDR3 reads CASSSQGNYGYTF. Here the CDR3 DNA reads TGTGCCAGTAGTTCGCAGGGTAACTATGGCTACACCTTC.

The chain has TRBV30 and TRBJ2-3; 7 nucleotides agree with TRBD2. V lost 5 bases to trimming and J lost 4 bases; unmatched junction nucleotides: 12. Germline V CDR1 and CDR2: GTSNPN, SVGIG (reference sequence). The CDR3 extends over 15 amino acids. The CDR3 DNA follows: TGTGCCTGGCGGGAGTTGGCGGGAGCTCCAGATACGCAGTATTTT. Its protein is CAWRELAGAPDTQYF.

This clone was counted a single time. This chain connects TRBV18 to TRBJ1-2; 9 bases are shared with TRBD1. From germline, CDR1 is KGHSH and CDR2 LQKENI. The V gene end was trimmed by 6 bases and the J gene end by 4 bases; junction bases not matched to a gene: 6. CDR3 size: 14 residues. CDR3 sequence (DNA): TGTGCCAGCTCCTGGGACAGGGACGCCTATGGCTACACCTTC. This codes for CASSWDRDAYGYTF.

The rearrangement joins TRBV30 to TRBJ1-2, with D uncertain. CDR3 length: 12 residues. The V end was cut by 3 bases, the J end by 5 bases, with 10 bases between. The germline V gene has CDR1 GTSNPN and CDR2 SVGIG (reference sequence). The CDR3 DNA reads TGTGCCTGGAGGGACGGAGGGTATGGCTACACCTTC. Translating it yields CAWRDGGYGYTF.

V usage is TRBV5-4 and J usage is TRBJ1-1, with 7 bases that match TRBD1. V shed 5 bases and J 2 bases; nucleotides not matched to a gene: 3. The CDR3 totals 13 residues. In germline, CDR1 is SGHNT, CDR2 YYREEE (reference sequence). The CDR3: CASRGTVNTEAFF. CDR3 nucleotides: TGTGCCAGCAGGGGGACAGTAAACACTGAAGCTTTCTTT.

The rearrangement uses TRBV11-3 and TRBJ2-2, with D hard to call. Trimming pared 1 base from V and 4 bases from J, leaving 13 bases between. CDR1 is SGHNT, CDR2 YENEEA, per germline. This CDR3 contains 16 residues. CDR3 protein: CASSLGGQRSTGELFF. CDR3 nucleotides: TGTGCCAGCAGCTTAGGGGGTCAGCGATCCACCGGGGAGCTGTTTTTT.

The gene calls are TRBV9 and TRBJ2-2, with 8 bases fitting TRBD2. This CDR3 has 15 residues. CDR1 and CDR2 from the germline V gene are SGDLS and YYNGEE. V lost 3 bases, J lost 1 base, and 2 bases stayed unmatched. CDR3 sequence: CASSASGRNTGELFF. CDR3 DNA: TGTGCCAGCAGCGCCAGCGGGAGGAACACCGGGGAGCTGTTTTTT.